The 27 T cell receptor beta chains below were found in one sample sequenced in a study of a mutant IDH1 vaccine in newly diagnosed glioma. TCRdb keeps only in-frame clones here, not all; method: immunoSEQ multiplex PCR. Seen here are about 36,000 clones, 80% to 90% observed once, and the top ten hold over 10%. Sample time point: week 5, during vaccination. The study gave 300 ug of mutant IDH1 20-mer peptide per vaccine dose, with topical imiquimod. No antigens are known for them. The material sequenced was PBMCs, taken from a glioma patient whose treatment included an IDH1 peptide vaccine. These TCRs come from a man between 50 and 59 years old with glioma.

This clone was seen just once. This chain uses TRBV19 with TRBJ1-2; 9 bases line up with TRBD1. The trim removed 9 bases at V and 5 bases at J, leaving 4 bases unmatched. Germline V gives CDR1 LNHDA, CDR2 SQIVND (reference sequence). The CDR3 is 12 amino acids. The DNA of the CDR3 is TGTGCCAGCGGGACAGGGAGGTATGGCTACACCTTC. It specifies CASGTGRYGYTF.

This chain connects TRBV30 to TRBJ1-2; D is unclear. The ends were cut back, 4 bases at V and 5 bases at J, with 20 bases in the middle. This CDR3 region has 15 residues. Germline loops: CDR1 GTSNPN, CDR2 SVGIG (reference sequence). CDR3 protein: CAWKLFGKTGYGYTF. The CDR3, as DNA: TGTGCCTGGAAGCTTTTTGGGAAGACCGGATATGGCTACACCTTC. Filled out from reference TRBV30 and TRBJ1-2, the complete variable domain reads SQTIHQWPATLVQPVGSPLSLECTVEGTSNPNLYWYRQAAGRGLQLLFYSVGIGQISSEVPQNLSASRPQDRQFILSSKKLLLSDSGFYLCAWKLFGKTGYGYTFGSGTRLTVV.

This rearrangement joins TRBV7-8 to TRBJ1-5; no firm D call. V lost 3 bases and J lost 4, with 10 bases in between. Germline V gene data show CDR1 as SGHVS and CDR2 as FQNEAQ. The CDR3 runs to 14 residues. The CDR3 protein is CASSLGRRNQPQHF. The CDR3 DNA is TGTGCCAGCAGCTTGGGCAGGCGGAATCAGCCCCAGCATTTT.

The chain couples TRBV15 to TRBJ1-4, with D perhaps matching TRBD1 (5 bases). CDR1 is LNHNV and CDR2 is YYDKDF in the germline V gene (reference sequence). The CDR3 totals 16 residues. V was clipped by 0 bases and J by 8 bases, with 16 bases between them. This chain's CDR3 is CATSRDAREGDEKLFF. The CDR3 nucleotides read TGTGCCACCAGCAGAGATGCACGGGAAGGGGACGAAAAACTGTTTTTT.

The rearrangement joins TRBV18 to TRBJ2-3; TRBD2 matches at 9 bases. CDR3 length: 15 amino acids. CDR1 is KGHSH, CDR2 LQKENI, per germline. With 0 bases clipped from V and 5 bases from J, the junction kept 3 bases outside the gene matches. CDR3: CASSPPSGSVDTQYF. CDR3 DNA sequence: TGTGCCAGCTCACCACCTAGCGGGAGTGTAGATACGCAGTATTTT. The entire variable domain, with the rest obtained from reference TRBV18 and TRBJ2-3, is as follows: NAGVMQNPRHLVRRRGQEARLRCSPMKGHSHVYWYRQLPEEGLKFMVYLQKENIIDESGMPKERFSAEFPKEGPSILRIQQVVRGDSAAYFCASSPPSGSVDTQYFGPGTRLTVL.

The V and J genes are TRBV7-8 and TRBJ2-2; D is undetermined. This CDR3 comprises 11 residues. Deletions cut 8 bases from V and 7 bases from J, with 8 bases between. Germline CDR1 is SGHVS and CDR2 is FQNEAQ. CDR3 in DNA: TGTGCCAGCTCCCTATACGGGGAGCTGTTTTTT. Amino acid sequence: CASSLYGELFF.

The V call is TRBV6-1, the J call TRBJ2-7; TRBD1 agrees at 7 bases. J was trimmed by 2 bases and V by 5 bases; bases with no gene match: 6. There are 14 residues in the CDR3. From germline, CDR1 is MNHNS and CDR2 SASEGT. The CDR3 here is CASSNRQGTYEQYF. The CDR3 DNA reads TGTGCCAGCAGTAACCGACAGGGAACCTACGAGCAGTACTTC.

The chain joins TRBV28 to TRBJ2-2; D might be TRBD1 (6 bases). Per the germline V gene, CDR1 is MDHEN and CDR2 is SYDVKM. The V end lost 11 bases, the J end lost 3 bases, and 13 bases lay between the germline ends. This CDR3 region has 13 residues. The CDR3: CAAGTTDTGELFF. The CDR3 bases are TGTGCCGCCGGGACAACGGACACCGGGGAGCTGTTTTTT.

CDR3 amino acids: CASSVTSGGTYEQYF. CDR3 bases: TGTGCCAGTAGCGTGACTAGCGGGGGCACCTACGAGCAGTACTTC. This chain links TRBV19 with TRBJ2-7; TRBD2 matches at 12 bases. This CDR3 has 15 residues. Trimming at V came to 6 bases and at J to 2 bases, leaving 5 bases not matched to a gene. Per germline, CDR1 LNHDA and CDR2 SQIVND (reference sequence).

The sample holds a few counts of this clone. V usage is TRBV5-6 and J usage is TRBJ1-1, with unresolved D. The CDR3 consists of 13 residues. V lost 4 bases, J lost 0 bases, and 7 bases lay in between. Germline V gene lookup returns CDR1 SGHDT and CDR2 YYEEEE. The CDR3 is CASSQTVNTEAFF. CDR3 DNA sequence: TGTGCCAGCAGCCAGACGGTGAACACTGAAGCTTTCTTT.

The rearrangement links TRBV6-4 to TRBJ2-2, with TRBD1 matching 9 bases. The germline CDR1 and CDR2 sequences are MRHNA and SNTAGT. The CDR3 is 15 amino acids. V gave up 6 bases and J gave up 3 bases; unmatched junction bases: 5. The CDR3 protein is CASSRDRADTGELFF. CDR3 coding DNA: TGTGCCAGCAGCCGGGACAGGGCCGACACCGGGGAGCTGTTTTTT.

The CDR3 loop is CASSLGSSGNTIYF. The DNA for the CDR3 is TGTGCCAGCAGCTTAGGAAGCTCTGGAAACACCATATATTTT. The chain has TRBV7-2 and TRBJ1-3; D unresolved. Germline CDR1 is SGHTA and CDR2 is FQGNSA. The CDR3 totals 14 residues. Trimming stripped 1 base from V and 0 bases from J, with 4 bases between. The full variable domain, with the rest looked up from reference TRBV7-2 and TRBJ1-3, is GAGVSQSPSNKVTEKGKDVELRCDPISGHTALYWYRQSLGQGLEFLIYFQGNSAPDKSGLPSDRFSAERTGGSVSTLTIQRTQQEDSAVYLCASSLGSSGNTIYFGEGSWLTVV.

J is TRBJ2-5 and V is TRBV2; no firm D call. The germline V gene has CDR1 SNHLY and CDR2 FYNNEI. V lost 3 bases, J lost 5 bases, and 1 base lay in between. The CDR3 extends over 10 amino acids. The CDR3 bases are TGTGCCAGCAGTGAGGAGACCCAGTACTTC. It translates to CASSEETQYF.

The rearrangement uses TRBV7-9 and TRBJ1-5; the match to TRBD1 covers 8 bases. Per the germline V gene, CDR1 is SEHNR and CDR2 is FQNEAQ (reference sequence). CDR3 length equals 18 residues. V shed 0 bases, J shed 3 bases, and the junction held 10 bases outside the gene matches. The CDR3 loop is CASSLAAGGTGNNQPQHF. The CDR3 nucleotides are TGTGCCAGCAGCTTAGCGGCGGGGGGGACAGGAAACAATCAGCCCCAGCATTTT.

J is TRBJ1-6 and V is TRBV9; D is undetermined. The CDR3 spans 12 residues. Germline V gene lookup returns CDR1 SGDLS and CDR2 YYNGEE. V shed 2 bases and J shed 10 bases, with 7 bases lying between them. The CDR3 loop is CASSVEGSPLHF. CDR3 nucleotides: TGTGCCAGCAGCGTTGAAGGCTCACCCCTCCACTTT.

This rearrangement joins TRBV6-1 to TRBJ2-5; 8 bases line up with TRBD1. The germline CDR1 and CDR2 sequences are MNHNS and SASEGT. The junction had 4 bases not matched to a gene; V was cut back by 4 bases and J by 3 bases. The CDR3 length is 14 residues. CDR3 loop: CASSVGTGKETQYF. The CDR3 bases are TGTGCCAGCAGTGTTGGGACAGGAAAAGAGACCCAGTACTTC.

This clone was counted a few times. The chain joins TRBV27 to TRBJ2-7, with D perhaps matching TRBD2 (6 bases). Per the germline V gene, CDR1 is MNHEY and CDR2 is SMNVEV (reference sequence). The CDR3 spans 16 residues. V lost 5 bases and J 0 bases, leaving 17 bases between the germline ends. The CDR3 DNA reads as TGTGCCAGCAGTCCCGGCCGGAGGGGATACTCCTACGAGCAGTACTTC. This gives the protein CASSPGRRGYSYEQYF.

This rearrangement joins TRBV7-9 to TRBJ1-2; D remains unclear. The germline V gene encodes CDR1 SEHNR and CDR2 FQNEAQ (reference sequence). There are 14 residues in the CDR3. Trimming pared 5 bases from V and 4 bases from J, leaving 14 bases between. The CDR3, as DNA: TGTGCCAGCAGCGTCAACACAGCCCTCTATGGCTACACCTTC. It codes for CASSVNTALYGYTF.

The gene calls are TRBV15 and TRBJ2-1, with D possibly matching TRBD2 (6 bases). V lost 0 bases and J 10 bases, leaving 19 bases between the germline ends. The CDR3 covers 16 residues. Germline assignment: CDR1 LNHNV and CDR2 YYDKDF (reference sequence). The CDR3 sequence: CATSRDGRLGAEEQFF. CDR3 bases: TGTGCCACCAGCAGAGACGGGCGACTAGGGGCGGAGGAGCAGTTCTTC.

The V call is TRBV6-5, the J call TRBJ2-5, with 7 bases that match TRBD1. The germline gives CDR1 MNHEY, CDR2 SVGAGI. V lost 0 bases, J lost 5 bases, and 3 bases stayed unmatched. CDR3 size: 14 residues. CDR3: CASSYSGGRETQYF. In DNA form, the CDR3 reads TGTGCCAGCAGTTACTCAGGGGGCAGGGAGACCCAGTACTTC.

This chain connects TRBV18 to TRBJ2-2; the match to TRBD2 covers 14 bases. This CDR3 region has 15 residues. CDR1 and CDR2 (germline): KGHSH, LQKENI. V shed 4 bases, J shed 5 bases, and the junction held 0 bases outside the gene matches. CDR3 residues: CASSRTSGRTGELFF. Written as DNA, the CDR3 is TGTGCCAGCTCACGGACTAGCGGGAGGACCGGGGAGCTGTTTTTT.

This chain links TRBV4-3 with TRBJ1-6, with 8 bases fitting TRBD1. The V segment lost 9 bases and the J segment 7 bases; nucleotides outside the gene matches: 5. Germline V CDR1 and CDR2: LGHNA, YSLEER. CDR3 size: 13 residues. CDR3 in amino acids: CASSGQGNSPLHF. CDR3 DNA: TGCGCCAGTTCTGGACAGGGAAATTCACCCCTCCACTTT.

This clone has just a few counts. The chain uses TRBV5-1 and TRBJ1-1; 9 positions match TRBD1. The CDR3 has 14 amino acids. Germline V gives CDR1 SGHRS, CDR2 YFSETQ. The trim removed 3 bases at V and 3 bases at J, leaving 3 bases unmatched. The CDR3 DNA reads as TGCGCCAGCAGCTCGACAGGGGGGGACACTGAAGCTTTCTTT. This codes for CASSSTGGDTEAFF. The complete variable domain, with remaining parts taken from reference TRBV5-1 and TRBJ1-1, reads KAGVTQTPRYLIKTRGQQVTLSCSPISGHRSVSWYQQTPGQGLQFLFEYFSETQRNKGNFPGRFSGRQFSNSRSEMNVSTLELGDSALYLCASSSTGGDTEAFFGQGTRLTVV.

The chain combines TRBV6-5 with TRBJ2-7, with D possibly TRBD2 on 6 matching bases. Per germline, CDR1 MNHEY and CDR2 SVGAGI. V lost 8 bases, J lost 7 bases, and 15 bases lay in between. The CDR3 totals 12 residues. The CDR3 spells CASSRRGREQYF. CDR3 bases: TGTGCCAGCTCTCGACGGGGGAGGGAGCAGTACTTC.

This clone occurred a few times. This chain connects TRBV7-9 to TRBJ2-2; D is ambiguous. Trimming pared 0 bases from V and 0 bases from J, leaving 8 bases between. CDR1 and CDR2 from the germline V gene are SEHNR and FQNEAQ (reference sequence). CDR3 length: 16 amino acids. CDR3 bases: TGTGCCAGCAGCTTAGCCGCGATCCCGAACACCGGGGAGCTGTTTTTT. Protein: CASSLAAIPNTGELFF.

The V gene is TRBV5-3, the J gene TRBJ2-7, with 11 bases aligning to TRBD2. TRBV5-3 falls under the ORF class, with uncertain function. Trimming at V came to 1 base and at J to 3 bases, leaving 12 bases not matched to a gene. CDR3 size: 18 residues. CDR3 in DNA: TGTGCCAGAAGCTTGCCGCTAGCGGGAGGCCGTTCCTACTACGAGCAGTACTTC. Amino acid sequence: CARSLPLAGGRSYYEQYF.

The rearrangement joins TRBV5-8 to TRBJ1-1; unclear D gene. There are 13 residues in the CDR3. The germline V and J ends were trimmed by 1 base and 4 bases, with 8 bases remaining between them. Looked up from germline, CDR1 is SGHTS and CDR2 is YDEGEE. CDR3 DNA sequence: TGTGCCAGCAGCTTGACCTCGGTCACTGAAGCTTTCTTT. Its translation: CASSLTSVTEAFF.